This T cell receptor beta chain was sequenced in a study of blood T cells in healthy people across ages. On the study more broadly: About one barcoded beta molecule per two T cells was the capture yield of template switching.

A J-beta primer mix and a sample-barcoded 5' primer were used in a second PCR of roughly 6 to 11 cycles. Via MiXCR, TCRdb re-called the 5' RACE reads, giving one row per CDR3 protein. The sample contains about 670,000 distinct CDR3 sequences, 52% of which appear only once. With 6 bases removed from V and 1 base from J, the gap between germline ends came to 4 bases. This CDR3 region has 12 residues. CDR1 is SQVTM, CDR2 ANQGSEA, per germline. This clonotype was recorded at least ten times. The rearrangement links TRBV29-1 to TRBJ2-6; D remains unclear. The sample comprised blood. This clonotype was sampled from a woman of 80 years or more in good health. The CDR3 DNA reads as TGCAGCGTGCAATCTGGGGCCAACGTCCTGACTTTC. It is translated as CSVQSGANVLTF.